The present entry profiles one T cell receptor beta chain with its context. The entry originates in a study of blood T cell repertoires in COVID-19. Study-wide context: Samples of COVID-19 (acute and convalescent) were obtained from the United States, Italy and Spain. PBMCs, B-cell-depleted T cells, or T cells were the source of the cDNA or gDNA that made up the material.

Germline V gene data show CDR1 as SGHTA and CDR2 as FQGTGA. Trimming cost V 5 bases and J 6 bases; bases outside gene matches: 6. The CDR3 has 14 amino acids. Authors' data handling: Reference gene primer amplification in the assay estimated nucleated cell counts. The data were produced by immunoSEQ multiplex PCR, yet TCRdb's version contains in-frame clones alone and is incomplete. The V and J calls and clone size were taken over from that table, and D and trimming were inferred from the DNA. In the table there are approximately 150,000 clones, 80% to 90% of which are singletons. The receptor comes from a woman between 50 and 59 years old with acute or convalescent COVID-19. This rearrangement joins TRBV7-3 to TRBJ2-3; TRBD2 matches 9 bases. Input material: peripheral blood. CDR3 protein: CASSLSGRLDTQYF. The CDR3 DNA reads TGTGCCAGCAGCCTTAGCGGGAGACTTGATACGCAGTATTTT.